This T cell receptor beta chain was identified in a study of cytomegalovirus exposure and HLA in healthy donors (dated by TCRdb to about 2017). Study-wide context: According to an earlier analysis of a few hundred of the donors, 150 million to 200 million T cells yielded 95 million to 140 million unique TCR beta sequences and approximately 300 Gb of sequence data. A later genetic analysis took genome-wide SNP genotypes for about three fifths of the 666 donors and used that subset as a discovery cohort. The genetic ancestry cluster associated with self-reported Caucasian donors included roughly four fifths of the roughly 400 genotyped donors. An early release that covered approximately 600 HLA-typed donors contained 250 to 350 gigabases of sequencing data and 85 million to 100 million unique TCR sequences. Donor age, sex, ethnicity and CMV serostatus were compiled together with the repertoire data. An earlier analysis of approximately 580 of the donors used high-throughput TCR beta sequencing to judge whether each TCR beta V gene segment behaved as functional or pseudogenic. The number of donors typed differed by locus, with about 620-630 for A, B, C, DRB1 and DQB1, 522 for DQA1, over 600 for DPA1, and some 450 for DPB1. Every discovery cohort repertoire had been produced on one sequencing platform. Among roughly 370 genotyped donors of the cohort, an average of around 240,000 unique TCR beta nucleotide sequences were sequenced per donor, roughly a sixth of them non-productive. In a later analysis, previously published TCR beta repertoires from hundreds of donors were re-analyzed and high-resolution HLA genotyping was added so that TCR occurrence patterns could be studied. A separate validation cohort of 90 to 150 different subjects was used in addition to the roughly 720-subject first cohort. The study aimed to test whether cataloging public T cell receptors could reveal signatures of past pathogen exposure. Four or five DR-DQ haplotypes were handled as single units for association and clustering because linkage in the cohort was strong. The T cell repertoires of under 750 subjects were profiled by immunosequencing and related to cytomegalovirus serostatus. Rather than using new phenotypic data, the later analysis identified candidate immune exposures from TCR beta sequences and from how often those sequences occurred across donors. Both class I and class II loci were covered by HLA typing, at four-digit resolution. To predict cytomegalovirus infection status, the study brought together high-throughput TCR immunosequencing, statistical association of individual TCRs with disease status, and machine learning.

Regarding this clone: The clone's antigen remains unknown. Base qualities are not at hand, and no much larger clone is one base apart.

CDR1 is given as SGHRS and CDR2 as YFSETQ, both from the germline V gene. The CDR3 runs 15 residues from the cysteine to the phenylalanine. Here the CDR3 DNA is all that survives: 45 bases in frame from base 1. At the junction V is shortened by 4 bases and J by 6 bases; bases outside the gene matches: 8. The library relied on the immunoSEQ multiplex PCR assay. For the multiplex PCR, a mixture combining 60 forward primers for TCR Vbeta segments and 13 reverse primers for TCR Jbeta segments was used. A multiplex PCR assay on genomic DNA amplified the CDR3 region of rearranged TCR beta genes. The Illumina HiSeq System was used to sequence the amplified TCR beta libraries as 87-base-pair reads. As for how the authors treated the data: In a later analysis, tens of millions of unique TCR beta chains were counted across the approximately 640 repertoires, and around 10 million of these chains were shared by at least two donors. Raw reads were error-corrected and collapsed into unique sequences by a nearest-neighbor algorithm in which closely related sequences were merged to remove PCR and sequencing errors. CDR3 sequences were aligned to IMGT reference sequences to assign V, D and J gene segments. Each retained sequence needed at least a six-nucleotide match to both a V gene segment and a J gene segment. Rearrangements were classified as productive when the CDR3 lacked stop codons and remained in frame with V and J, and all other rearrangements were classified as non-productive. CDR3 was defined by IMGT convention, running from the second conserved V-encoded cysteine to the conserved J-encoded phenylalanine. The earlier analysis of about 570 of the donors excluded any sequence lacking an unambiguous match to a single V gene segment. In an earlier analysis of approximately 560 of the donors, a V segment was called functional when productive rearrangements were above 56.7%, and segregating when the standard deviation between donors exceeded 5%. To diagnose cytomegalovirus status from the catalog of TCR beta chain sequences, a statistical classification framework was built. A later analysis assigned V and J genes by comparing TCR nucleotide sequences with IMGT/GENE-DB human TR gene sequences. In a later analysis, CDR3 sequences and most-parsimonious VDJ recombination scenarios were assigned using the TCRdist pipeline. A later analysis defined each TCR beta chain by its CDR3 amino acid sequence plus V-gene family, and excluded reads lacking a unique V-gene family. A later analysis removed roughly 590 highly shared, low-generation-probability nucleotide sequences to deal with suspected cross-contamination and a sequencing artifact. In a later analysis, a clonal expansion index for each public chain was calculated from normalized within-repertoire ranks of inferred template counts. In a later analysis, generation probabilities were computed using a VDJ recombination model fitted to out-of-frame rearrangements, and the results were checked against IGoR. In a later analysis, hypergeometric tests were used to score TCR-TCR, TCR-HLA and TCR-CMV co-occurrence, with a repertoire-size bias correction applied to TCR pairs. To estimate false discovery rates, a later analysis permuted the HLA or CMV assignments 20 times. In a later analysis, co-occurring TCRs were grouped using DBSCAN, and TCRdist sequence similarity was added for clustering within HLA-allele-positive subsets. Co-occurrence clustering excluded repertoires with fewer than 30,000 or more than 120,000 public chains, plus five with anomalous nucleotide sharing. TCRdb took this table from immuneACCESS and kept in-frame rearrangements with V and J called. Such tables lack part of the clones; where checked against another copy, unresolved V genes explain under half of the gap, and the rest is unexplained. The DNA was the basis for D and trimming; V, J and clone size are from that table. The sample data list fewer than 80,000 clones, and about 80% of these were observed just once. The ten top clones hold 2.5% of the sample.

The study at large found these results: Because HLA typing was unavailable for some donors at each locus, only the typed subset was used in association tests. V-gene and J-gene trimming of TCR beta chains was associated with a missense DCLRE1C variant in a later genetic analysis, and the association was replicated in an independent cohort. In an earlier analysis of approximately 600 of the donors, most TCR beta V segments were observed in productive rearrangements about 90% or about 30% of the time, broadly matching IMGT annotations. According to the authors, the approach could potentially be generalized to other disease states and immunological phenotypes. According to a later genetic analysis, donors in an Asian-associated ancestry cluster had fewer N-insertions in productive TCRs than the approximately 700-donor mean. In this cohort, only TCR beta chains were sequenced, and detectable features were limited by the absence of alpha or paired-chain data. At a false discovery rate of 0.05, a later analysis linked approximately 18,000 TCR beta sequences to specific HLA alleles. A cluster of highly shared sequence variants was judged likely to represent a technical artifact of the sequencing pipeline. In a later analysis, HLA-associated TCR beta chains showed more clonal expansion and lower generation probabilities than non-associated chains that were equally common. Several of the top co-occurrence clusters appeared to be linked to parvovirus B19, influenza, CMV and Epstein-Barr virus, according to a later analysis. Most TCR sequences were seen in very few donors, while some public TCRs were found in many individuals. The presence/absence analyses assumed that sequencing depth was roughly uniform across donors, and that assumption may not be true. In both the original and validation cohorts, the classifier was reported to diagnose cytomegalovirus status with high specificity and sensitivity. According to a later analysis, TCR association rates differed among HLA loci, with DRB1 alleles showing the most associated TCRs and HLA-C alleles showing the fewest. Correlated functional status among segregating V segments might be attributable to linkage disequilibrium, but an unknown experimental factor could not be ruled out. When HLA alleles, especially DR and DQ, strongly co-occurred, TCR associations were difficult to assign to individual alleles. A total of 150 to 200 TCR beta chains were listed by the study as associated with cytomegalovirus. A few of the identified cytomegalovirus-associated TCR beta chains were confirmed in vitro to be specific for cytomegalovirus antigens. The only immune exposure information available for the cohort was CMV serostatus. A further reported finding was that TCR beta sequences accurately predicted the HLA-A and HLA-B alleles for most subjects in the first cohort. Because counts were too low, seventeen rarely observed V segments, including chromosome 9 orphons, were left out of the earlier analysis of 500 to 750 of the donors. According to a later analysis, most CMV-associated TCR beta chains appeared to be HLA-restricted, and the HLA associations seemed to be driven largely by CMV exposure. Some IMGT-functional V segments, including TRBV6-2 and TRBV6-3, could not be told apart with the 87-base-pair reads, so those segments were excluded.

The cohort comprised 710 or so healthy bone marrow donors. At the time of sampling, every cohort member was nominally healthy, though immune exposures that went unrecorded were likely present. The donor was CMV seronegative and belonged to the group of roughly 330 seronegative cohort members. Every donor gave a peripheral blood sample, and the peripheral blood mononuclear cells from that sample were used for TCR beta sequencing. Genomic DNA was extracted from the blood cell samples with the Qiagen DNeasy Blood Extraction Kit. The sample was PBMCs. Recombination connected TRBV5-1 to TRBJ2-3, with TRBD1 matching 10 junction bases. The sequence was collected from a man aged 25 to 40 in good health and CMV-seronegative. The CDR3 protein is CASSRGQGYVDTQYF. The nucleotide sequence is TGCGCCAGCAGCCGGGGACAGGGGTATGTGGATACGCAGTATTTT.